One sample yielded the 21 T cell receptor beta chains listed below, sequenced in a study of T cell responses to AZD1222 COVID-19 vaccine. Only in-frame clones appear in the TCRdb table, and some are missing; sequencing was by immunoSEQ multiplex PCR. The table has more than 95,000 clones, just over 90% seen once. This material consisted of peripheral blood, taken on day 0 of AZD1222 vaccination. These receptors were collected from an adult in good health.

This chain links TRBV7-9 with TRBJ2-2; no firm D call. The CDR3 covers 14 residues. Germline-derived CDR1 and CDR2 are SEHNR and FQNEAQ (reference sequence). V was cut by 1 base and J by 6 bases, with 9 bases left in between. CDR3 protein: CASSLGEAPGELFF. CDR3 coding DNA: TGTGCCAGCAGCTTAGGAGAGGCTCCCGGGGAGCTGTTTTTT.

CDR3 sequence: CASSEQAGLSGNTIYF. As DNA, the CDR3 is TGTGCCAGCAGTGAACAAGCCGGACTCTCTGGAAACACCATATATTTT. This chain joins TRBV6-1 and TRBJ1-3; D unclear. The CDR3 sequence is 16 residues long. V shed 2 bases and J shed 0 bases, with 11 bases lying between them. Germline CDR1 and CDR2: MNHNS and SASEGT.

The rearrangement uses TRBV19 and TRBJ1-5, with D perhaps matching TRBD1 (6 bases). V was clipped by 8 bases and J by 6 bases, with 20 bases between them. Germline-derived CDR1 and CDR2 are LNHDA and SQIVND (reference sequence). The CDR3 totals 15 residues. In DNA form, the CDR3 reads TGTGCCAGTGAGCTACAGGGAGCAGGGATTCAGCCCCAGCATTTT. Amino acid sequence: CASELQGAGIQPQHF. The whole variable domain, remainder taken from reference TRBV19 and TRBJ1-5, is DGGITQSPKYLFRKEGQNVTLSCEQNLNHDAMYWYRQDPGQGLRLIYYSQIVNDFQKGDIAEGYSVSREKKESFPLTVTSAQKNPTAFYLCASELQGAGIQPQHFGDGTRLSIL.

The chain combines TRBV5-1 with TRBJ2-1, with TRBD2 identical over 8 bases. With V trimmed by 0 bases and J by 6 bases, 2 bases remained unmatched. This CDR3 region has 14 residues. The germline gives CDR1 SGHRS, CDR2 YFSETQ. CDR3 sequence reads: CASSLGAGGNEQFF. In nucleotides, the CDR3 is TGCGCCAGCAGCTTGGGGGCGGGAGGCAATGAGCAGTTCTTC.

V is TRBV9 and J is TRBJ1-1; D unclear. Germline CDR1 and CDR2: SGDLS and YYNGEE. The CDR3 spans 13 residues. Trimming left V 0 bases short and J 3 bases short, with 6 bases between. The CDR3 protein is CASSVGGDTEAFF. As DNA, the CDR3 is TGTGCCAGCAGCGTAGGGGGTGACACTGAAGCTTTCTTT.

This clone turned up a few times. J is TRBJ2-2 and V is TRBV4-2, with TRBD2 identical over 10 bases. This CDR3 has 16 amino acids. V was pared by 1 base and J by 5 bases, with 4 bases of the junction left unmatched. The germline V gene has CDR1 LGHNA and CDR2 YNFKEQ. The CDR3 region is CASSQGPAGGTGELFF. The CDR3 bases are TGTGCCAGCAGCCAAGGCCCAGCGGGAGGGACCGGGGAGCTGTTTTTT.

The CDR3 loop reads CASSPQAGTTDTQYF. The CDR3 DNA reads TGTGCCAGCAGCCCCCAGGCAGGGACCACAGATACGCAGTATTTT. V is TRBV7-2 and J is TRBJ2-3; either TRBD1 or TRBD2 may supply D (5 bases each). V was pared by 5 bases and J by 2 bases, with 14 bases between. Germline V gene sequence: CDR1 SGHTA, CDR2 FQGNSA. The CDR3 spans 15 residues.

The chain links TRBV18 to TRBJ2-1; TRBD2 matches at 15 bases. This CDR3 has 16 amino acids. The germline CDR1 and CDR2 sequences are KGHSH and LQKENI. V shed 4 bases and J 6 bases; nucleotides not matched to a gene: 4. Here the CDR3 reads CASSRTSGRGGNEQFF. CDR3 DNA: TGTGCCAGCTCACGGACTAGCGGGAGGGGAGGCAATGAGCAGTTCTTC.

This rearrangement joins TRBV10-3 to TRBJ2-7; D gene unclear. V lost 6 bases, J lost 7 bases, and 22 bases lay in between. The CDR3 has 15 residues. In germline, CDR1 is ENHRY, CDR2 SYGVKD. The CDR3, as DNA: TGTGCCATCAGGAGTATCACAGCAGCAGCCCCTGAGCAGTACTTC. Its protein is CAIRSITAAAPEQYF.

The chain couples TRBV29-1 to TRBJ2-6; D ambiguous. There are 14 residues in the CDR3. Trimming shortened V by 1 base and J by 1 base, and 5 bases separated the two germline ends. Germline assignment: CDR1 SQVTM and CDR2 ANQGSEA. The CDR3 region is CSVEGPSGANVLTF. DNA of the CDR3: TGCAGCGTTGAAGGTCCGTCTGGGGCCAACGTCCTGACTTTC. The variable domain in full, with the rest retrieved from reference TRBV29-1 and TRBJ2-6, is SAVISQKPSRDICQRGTSLTIQCQVDSQVTMMFWYRQQPGQSLTLIATANQGSEATYESGFVIDKFPISRPNLTFSTLTVSNMSPEDSSIYLCSVEGPSGANVLTFGAGSRLTVL.

V and J are TRBV7-9 and TRBJ1-1, with 7 bases matching TRBD1. CDR1 SEHNR and CDR2 FQNEAQ come from the germline V gene (reference sequence). V lost 5 bases, J lost 6 bases, and 6 bases stayed unmatched. The CDR3 runs 13 residues. CDR3 nucleotides: TGTGCCAGCAGCAAAGAGGGGGCCGCTGAAGCTTTCTTT. As protein: CASSKEGAAEAFF.

The chain joins TRBV2 to TRBJ1-6; no clear D gene. The ends were cut back, 8 bases at V and 3 bases at J, with 8 bases in the middle. Germline assignment: CDR1 SNHLY and CDR2 FYNNEI. The CDR3 is 13 residues long. CDR3 bases: TGTGCCAGCCATACCGACTATAATTCACCCCTCCACTTT. Its translation is CASHTDYNSPLHF. Drawing the rest from reference TRBV2 and TRBJ1-6, the complete variable domain is EPEVTQTPSHQVTQMGQEVILRCVPISNHLYFYWYRQILGQKVEFLVSFYNNEISEKSEIFDDQFSVERPDGSNFTLKIRSTKLEDSAMYFCASHTDYNSPLHFGNGTRLTVT.

The V gene is TRBV30, the J gene TRBJ1-1, with no clear D. Trimming pared 3 bases from V and 8 bases from J, leaving 10 bases between. Germline assignment: CDR1 GTSNPN and CDR2 SVGIG (reference sequence). The CDR3 totals 11 residues. As DNA, the CDR3 is TGTGCCTGGAGACCGAGGTCAGAAGCTTTCTTT. This codes for CAWRPRSEAFF.

This clone was seen once. This rearrangement joins TRBV12-3 or TRBV12-4 to TRBJ1-4, with D hard to call. V lost 5 bases, J lost 8 bases, and 12 bases lay in between. This CDR3 is 13 amino acids long. This CDR3 is CASSQQAEEKLFF. The CDR3 nucleotides read TGTGCCAGCAGTCAGCAGGCGGAGGAAAAACTGTTTTTT.

This rearrangement joins TRBV20-1 to TRBJ2-2; D gene uncertain. From germline, CDR1 is DFQATT and CDR2 SNEGSKA (reference sequence). V lost 3 bases, J lost 5 bases, and 10 bases lay in between. The CDR3 is made up of 13 amino acids. In DNA, the CDR3 is TGCAGTGCTAGTATCCGGTGGACCGGGGAGCTGTTTTTT. It translates to CSASIRWTGELFF.

The J gene is TRBJ2-3, the V gene TRBV7-2, with a tentative D call TRBD2 (6 bases). Germline-derived CDR1 and CDR2 are SGHTA and FQGNSA. The CDR3 runs to 16 residues. V lost 5 bases and J 2 bases, leaving 17 bases between the germline ends. The CDR3 spells CASSPWTNALTDTQYF. DNA for the CDR3: TGTGCCAGCAGCCCGTGGACTAACGCCCTCACAGATACGCAGTATTTT.

The rearrangement links TRBV7-6 to TRBJ2-2; 9 nucleotides match TRBD2. The CDR3 loop spans 14 amino acids. Germline-derived CDR1 and CDR2 are SGHVS and FNYEAQ. The trim removed 6 bases at V and 2 bases at J, leaving 1 base unmatched. CDR3 DNA: TGTGCCAGCAGGACTAGCGGAAACACCGGGGAGCTGTTTTTT. Protein: CASRTSGNTGELFF.

The rearrangement links TRBV28 to TRBJ2-1, with 7 bases lining up with TRBD1. The V and J ends lost 3 bases and 0 bases, in that order; junction bases with no gene match: 14. Germline values: CDR1 MDHEN, CDR2 SYDVKM. The CDR3 is 19 residues long. Here the CDR3 reads CASSFHHYRQGGSYNEQFF. The CDR3 DNA reads TGTGCCAGCAGTTTCCACCACTACCGACAGGGTGGCTCCTACAATGAGCAGTTCTTC.

This rearrangement joins TRBV5-1 to TRBJ2-1; no clear D. CDR1 is SGHRS, CDR2 YFSETQ, per germline. This CDR3 is 16 amino acids long. V gave up 0 bases and J gave up 4 bases, with 14 bases separating them. The CDR3 region has the DNA TGCGCCAGCAGCTTGGACGACATCCAAACTTACAATGAGCAGTTCTTC. Its protein product is CASSLDDIQTYNEQFF.

The chain couples TRBV19 to TRBJ2-3; D may be TRBD1 or TRBD2 (5 bases each). CDR1 and CDR2 (germline): LNHDA, SQIVND (reference sequence). V lost 5 bases and J 4 bases, leaving 16 bases between the germline ends. This CDR3 is 15 amino acids long. CDR3 loop: CASSPTGTGADTQYF. The CDR3 coding sequence is TGTGCCAGTAGTCCCACCGGGACCGGGGCAGATACGCAGTATTTT.

The chain employs TRBV2 and TRBJ1-1; D uncertain. Germline loops: CDR1 SNHLY, CDR2 FYNNEI. CDR3 length: 13 amino acids. The germline V and J ends were trimmed by 5 bases and 4 bases, with 11 bases remaining between them. The CDR3 loop is CASSPLQGTEAFF. The CDR3 DNA reads as TGTGCCAGCAGTCCTCTTCAAGGCACTGAAGCTTTCTTT.